These 18 T cell receptor beta chains share one sample of origin, sequenced in a study of OX40 agonist ivuxolimab in advanced cancers. TCRdb's copy holds only in-frame clones and misses some; the assay was immunoSEQ multiplex PCR. The table lists 65,000 to 80,000 clones, roughly four fifths of them singletons. The specimen comprised CD4+ or CD8+ T cells sorted from blood, sampled in a trial of the OX40 agonist ivuxolimab. The receptors stem from an adult with an advanced solid tumor such as melanoma, head and neck, liver or kidney cancer.

V gene TRBV9 combines with J gene TRBJ2-3, with 8 bases fitting TRBD1. The CDR3 extends over 16 amino acids. Germline loops: CDR1 SGDLS, CDR2 YYNGEE. With 0 bases clipped from V and 1 base from J, the junction kept 4 bases outside the gene matches. The chain's CDR3 is CASSVGVTGGTDTQYF. CDR3 in DNA: TGTGCCAGCAGCGTAGGTGTGACAGGGGGCACAGATACGCAGTATTTT.

V is TRBV2 and J is TRBJ2-2; a weak D match, TRBD2 (5 bases). The V end was cut by 8 bases, the J end by 4 bases, with 20 bases between. There are 16 residues in the CDR3. Germline CDR1 SNHLY, CDR2 FYNNEI. This CDR3 reads CASAPGGYPTTGELFF. CDR3 bases: TGTGCCAGCGCCCCCGGCGGGTATCCGACCACCGGGGAGCTGTTTTTT.

The chain uses TRBV4-1 and TRBJ1-4; the D is unclear. V gave up 2 bases and J gave up 2 bases, with 6 bases separating them. CDR1 MGHRA and CDR2 YSYEKL come from the germline V gene. CDR3 length equals 14 residues. The CDR3 DNA follows: TGCGCCAGCAGCCAAAAGGACACTAATGAAAAACTGTTTTTT. Protein: CASSQKDTNEKLFF.

The chain recombines TRBV7-2 with TRBJ1-1; D perhaps matches TRBD1 (5 bases). The CDR3 sequence is 15 residues long. V was shortened by 4 bases and J by 0 bases, with 12 bases between the two germline ends. CDR1 and CDR2 (germline): SGHTA, FQGNSA. This CDR3 is CASSSRDRVNTEAFF. The DNA of the CDR3 is TGTGCCAGCAGCTCCCGGGACCGGGTGAACACTGAAGCTTTCTTT. The full variable domain, in which reference TRBV7-2 and TRBJ1-1 provide the parts outside the CDR3, is GAGVSQSPSNKVTEKGKDVELRCDPISGHTALYWYRQSLGQGLEFLIYFQGNSAPDKSGLPSDRFSAERTGGSVSTLTIQRTQQEDSAVYLCASSSRDRVNTEAFFGQGTRLTVV.

This clone was counted once. V usage is TRBV7-3 and J usage is TRBJ2-3; 9 bases are shared with TRBD1. The V gene's germline CDR1 is SGHTA and CDR2 FQGTGA. CDR3 length equals 16 residues. J gave up 1 base and V 4 bases, and 6 bases lay outside the gene matches. CDR3 loop: CASSSGTGKGTDTQYF. CDR3 DNA sequence: TGTGCCAGCAGCTCAGGGACAGGGAAGGGCACAGATACGCAGTATTTT.

In DNA form, the CDR3 reads TGTGCCAGCAGCTCCTCTAGCGGGAGGCCAAACACAGATACGCAGTATTTT. As protein: CASSSSSGRPNTDTQYF. The rearrangement uses TRBV7-9 and TRBJ2-3; TRBD2 matches at 11 bases. Trimming took 4 bases from V and 2 from J; bases not matched to a gene: 8. Germline V CDR1 and CDR2: SEHNR, FQNEAQ (reference sequence). The CDR3 is made up of 17 amino acids. The full variable domain, in which reference TRBV7-9 and TRBJ2-3 provide the parts outside the CDR3, is DTGVSQNPRHKITKRGQNVTFRCDPISEHNRLYWYRQTLGQGPEFLTYFQNEAQLEKSRLLSDRFSAERPKGSFSTLEIQRTEQGDSAMYLCASSSSSGRPNTDTQYFGPGTRLTVL.

This clone appeared a single time. At one boundary the junction diverges from the germline segment, which might be a read error. CDR3 in amino acids: CASSLEGDSGYDEQFF. The CDR3 nucleotides read TGTGCCAGCAGCTTAGAGGGGGACAGCGGCTACGATGAGCAGTTCTTC. This rearrangement joins TRBV11-3 to TRBJ2-1; 7 bases line up with TRBD1. The CDR3 runs 16 residues. Germline V gene sequence: CDR1 SGHNT, CDR2 YENEEA.

The V call is TRBV28, the J call TRBJ2-2, with no clear D. This CDR3 has 16 amino acids. CDR1 and CDR2 (germline): MDHEN, SYDVKM. V was cut by 7 bases and J by 1 base, with 16 bases left in between. The CDR3 is CASIRRLNRNTGELFF. In DNA, the CDR3 is TGTGCCAGCATTCGACGGCTAAACCGGAACACCGGGGAGCTGTTTTTT.

The gene calls are TRBV23-1 and TRBJ1-1, with D tentatively TRBD1 (6 bases). TRBV23-1 belongs to the ORF category, with a function that is uncertain. CDR3 length equals 13 residues. Trimming left V 2 bases short and J 7 bases short, with 11 bases between. CDR3 loop: CASSQRGGGEAFF. The CDR3 region has the DNA TGCGCCAGCAGTCAAAGAGGGGGGGGTGAAGCTTTCTTT.

This clone showed up just a few times. This chain uses TRBV7-2 with TRBJ1-3; TRBD1 is a possible D gene (5 bases). From germline, CDR1 is SGHTA and CDR2 FQGNSA. V was trimmed by 2 bases and J by 2 bases, leaving 7 bases between them. This CDR3 has 14 residues. In DNA form, the CDR3 reads TGTGCCAGCAGCTTAAGGGGCGCTGGAAACACCATATATTTT. Translated, it gives CASSLRGAGNTIYF.

This chain joins TRBV4-1 and TRBJ1-3; D uncertain. With 5 bases removed from V and 2 bases from J, the gap between germline ends came to 13 bases. Germline CDR1 reads MGHRA; CDR2 reads YSYEKL. This CDR3 has 15 amino acids. The CDR3 spells CASSYPGRAGNTIYF. The CDR3 DNA reads TGCGCCAGCAGCTACCCGGGGAGGGCTGGAAACACCATATATTTT.

The rearrangement joins TRBV2 to TRBJ2-1; D not certain. V lost 4 bases to trimming and J lost 0 bases, with 10 bases between them. There are 15 residues in the CDR3. The germline V gene encodes CDR1 SNHLY and CDR2 FYNNEI. The DNA of the CDR3 is TGTGCCAGCAGTGGCGACTCAAGCTCCTACAATGAGCAGTTCTTC. Its translation: CASSGDSSSYNEQFF.

The chain is built from TRBV28 and TRBJ1-2; D is uncertain. The CDR3 extends over 14 amino acids. V lost 2 bases to trimming and J lost 4 bases, with 11 bases between them. CDR1 is MDHEN, CDR2 SYDVKM, per germline. This CDR3 is CASSLSLSSYGYTF. In DNA, the CDR3 is TGTGCCAGCAGTTTAAGTTTATCGAGCTATGGCTACACCTTC.

The gene calls are TRBV15 and TRBJ1-4; perhaps TRBD1 as D (5 bases). This CDR3 has 13 residues. Looked up from germline, CDR1 is LNHNV and CDR2 is YYDKDF (reference sequence). V was shortened by 5 bases and J by 7 bases, with 11 bases between the two germline ends. CDR3 sequence reads: CATSRRGGEKLFF. The CDR3 DNA follows: TGTGCCACCAGCCGACGGGGGGGTGAAAAACTGTTTTTT.

V usage is TRBV5-1 and J usage is TRBJ2-5; tentatively, D is TRBD1 (7 bases). Between the trimmed V and J ends, which lost 2 bases and 5 bases, there was a span of 16 bases. Germline CDR1 is SGHRS and CDR2 is YFSETQ. This CDR3 has 15 residues. As DNA, the CDR3 is TGCGCCAGCAGCTTCTCGGCGCAGGGGGGCGAGACCCAGTACTTC. Translated, it gives CASSFSAQGGETQYF.

This clone was seen once. This sequence joins TRBV19 and TRBJ2-3; no clear D. This CDR3 region has 14 residues. Between the trimmed V and J ends, which lost 5 bases and 0 bases, there was a span of 9 bases. Germline V gives CDR1 LNHDA, CDR2 SQIVND (reference sequence). In DNA, the CDR3 is TGTGCCAGTAGTGACCCACCTAGCACAGATACGCAGTATTTT. It translates to CASSDPPSTDTQYF.

In its sample, this clone was seen a few times. The chain joins TRBV13 to TRBJ2-3, with D uncertain. Trimming removed 5 bases at V and 2 bases at J, with 8 bases between. The V gene's germline CDR1 is PRHDT and CDR2 FYEKMQ (reference sequence). The CDR3 has 13 amino acids. CDR3 sequence (DNA): TGTGCCAGCAGCCCCGTTATCACAGATACGCAGTATTTT. It specifies CASSPVITDTQYF. The entire variable domain, with the rest obtained from reference TRBV13 and TRBJ2-3, is as follows: AAGVIQSPRHLIKEKRETATLKCYPIPRHDTVYWYQQGPGQDPQFLISFYEKMQSDKGSIPDRFSAQQFSDYHSELNMSSLELGDSALYFCASSPVITDTQYFGPGTRLTVL.

The chain has TRBV6-1 and TRBJ2-1, with TRBD2 identical over 8 bases. The CDR3 spans 13 residues. In germline, CDR1 is MNHNS, CDR2 SASEGT. V was clipped by 7 bases and J by 6 bases; unmatched bases: 5. Here the CDR3 reads CASTSLAANEQFF. CDR3 sequence (DNA): TGTGCCAGCACGTCACTAGCGGCCAATGAGCAGTTCTTC.